This TCR beta chain was sequenced in a study of blood T cell repertoires in COVID-19. On the study more broadly: Acute and convalescent COVID-19 samples came from the United States, Italy and Spain. In each case, the material was cDNA or gDNA derived from T cells, B-cell-depleted T cells, or PBMCs.

Per the original methods: How many nucleated cells were present was estimated from reference gene primer amplification. Sequencing was performed with immunoSEQ multiplex PCR; in TCRdb, only in-frame clones are kept and a portion is missing. V, J and clone size derive from that table, while D and trimming were established from the DNA sequence. This sample carries 88,000 or so clones, 85% of them seen once, and the ten largest clones take more than 3%. J was trimmed by 2 bases and V by 2 bases; bases with no gene match: 5. The CDR3 sequence is 15 residues long. Germline V gene data show CDR1 as SNHLY and CDR2 as FYNNEI.

The rearrangement uses TRBV2 and TRBJ2-7; 8 bases match TRBD2. The specimen sequenced was peripheral blood. This sequence originates from a man in his fifties or sixties with acute or convalescent COVID-19. The DNA of the CDR3 is TGTGCCAGCAGTGAAACGGTAGCGGGGCCCTACGAGCAGTACTTC. Amino acids: CASSETVAGPYEQYF.